These T cell receptor beta chains were read from a single sample in a study of T-cell reconstitution after alpha-beta-depleted transplantation in children. One entry per CDR3 protein results from TCRdb running MiXCR on the PCR reads. The top ten hold 5% to 6% of the sample, which has approximately 490,000 distinct CDR3 sequences, around 13% seen once. The sequenced sample was PBMCs from the stem cell graft donor, obtained from the stem cell graft. Receptors were obtained from a human donor who donated a stem cell graft to a child with combined immunodeficiency. Both conserved end residues are part of each CDR3. Each record gives: V gene, D gene, CDR3 length, J gene, clone size, CDR3 DNA, CDR3 protein. D genes are given only for firm matches. Not all rows give a size; the values are once, few, many and, for expanded clones, a class.

v_call: TRBV12-3/TRBV12-4
d_call: NA
cdr3_length: 15
j_call: TRBJ2-5
clone_size: few
cdr3_nt: TGTGCCAGCAGCCGCGACAGCCCGAGGGTAGAGACCCAGTACTTC
cdr3_aa: CASSRDSPRVETQYF

v_call: TRBV12-3/TRBV12-4
d_call: NA
cdr3_length: 13
j_call: TRBJ2-7
clone_size: few
cdr3_nt: TGTGCCAGCATAGCAGGGATTCTTCACGAGCAGTACTTC
cdr3_aa: CASIAGILHEQYF

v_call: TRBV7-8
d_call: TRBD1
cdr3_length: 15
j_call: TRBJ2-3
clone_size: many
cdr3_nt: TGTGCCAGCAGCTTAAAGGGACAGGGCACAGATACGCAGTATTTT
cdr3_aa: CASSLKGQGTDTQYF

v_call: TRBV7-9
d_call: NA
cdr3_length: 14
j_call: TRBJ1-4
clone_size: NA
cdr3_nt: TGTGCCAGCAGCTTAGCGGGAAATAATGAAAAACTGTTTTTT
cdr3_aa: CASSLAGNNEKLFF

v_call: TRBV20-1
d_call: NA
cdr3_length: 14
j_call: TRBJ2-3
clone_size: few
cdr3_nt: TGCAGTGCTAATCGACTAGGCTTTGCAGATACGCAGTATTTT
cdr3_aa: CSANRLGFADTQYF

v_call: TRBV15
d_call: NA
cdr3_length: 14
j_call: TRBJ2-2
clone_size: NA
cdr3_nt: TGTGCCACCATGGGACCGAGGAACACCGGGGAGCTGTTTTTT
cdr3_aa: CATMGPRNTGELFF

v_call: TRBV6-5
d_call: NA
cdr3_length: 14
j_call: TRBJ1-4
clone_size: NA
cdr3_nt: TGTGCCAGCAGTTACTATTCCAGTAATGAAAAACTGTTTTTT
cdr3_aa: CASSYYSSNEKLFF

v_call: TRBV5-1
d_call: NA
cdr3_length: 15
j_call: TRBJ2-2
clone_size: few
cdr3_nt: TGCGCCAGCGAGTCGGGGGGACAGGCGGCCGGGGAGCTGTTTTTT
cdr3_aa: CASESGGQAAGELFF

v_call: TRBV5-1
d_call: TRBD1
cdr3_length: 15
j_call: TRBJ1-3
clone_size: few
cdr3_nt: TGCGCCAGCAGCGAGGGGACAGGGATTATGGACACCATATATTTT
cdr3_aa: CASSEGTGIMDTIYF

v_call: TRBV15
d_call: TRBD1
cdr3_length: 13
j_call: TRBJ2-7
clone_size: NA
cdr3_nt: TGTGCCACCAGCAGATTTGACAGGGGAGATCAGTACTTC
cdr3_aa: CATSRFDRGDQYF

v_call: TRBV5-1
d_call: TRBD1
cdr3_length: 15
j_call: TRBJ1-2
clone_size: few
cdr3_nt: TGCGCCAGCAGCTTTGCGACAGGGGTTAACTATGGCTACACCTTC
cdr3_aa: CASSFATGVNYGYTF

v_call: TRBV7-8
d_call: TRBD1
cdr3_length: 15
j_call: TRBJ2-3
clone_size: many
cdr3_nt: TGTGCCAGCAGCGAAGGGACAGGGGGCACAGATACGCAGTATTTT
cdr3_aa: CASSEGTGGTDTQYF

v_call: TRBV29-1
d_call: NA
cdr3_length: 13
j_call: TRBJ2-2
clone_size: many
cdr3_nt: TGCAGCGTTGAAGGGCAGCCCACCGGGGAGCTGTTTTTT
cdr3_aa: CSVEGQPTGELFF

v_call: TRBV12-3/TRBV12-4
d_call: TRBD1
cdr3_length: 15
j_call: TRBJ2-1
clone_size: few
cdr3_nt: TGTGCCAGCAGACCCGGGACAGGGCACTACAATGAGCAGTTCTTC
cdr3_aa: CASRPGTGHYNEQFF

v_call: TRBV18
d_call: TRBD1
cdr3_length: 15
j_call: TRBJ1-5
clone_size: NA
cdr3_nt: TGTGCCAGCTCACCAACGACAGGGCAGGAACAGCCCCAGCATTTT
cdr3_aa: CASSPTTGQEQPQHF

v_call: TRBV24-1
d_call: NA
cdr3_length: 12
j_call: TRBJ2-1
clone_size: many
cdr3_nt: TGTGCCACCAGTGATTTGGGGAATGAGCAGTTCTTC
cdr3_aa: CATSDLGNEQFF

v_call: TRBV12-3/TRBV12-4
d_call: TRBD2
cdr3_length: 16
j_call: TRBJ2-3
clone_size: many
cdr3_nt: TGTGCCAGCAGTCGCCGGGGGGGGGCAAGCACAGATACGCAGTATTTT
cdr3_aa: CASSRRGGASTDTQYF

v_call: TRBV12-3/TRBV12-4
d_call: NA
cdr3_length: 13
j_call: TRBJ1-2
clone_size: NA
cdr3_nt: TGTGCCAGCAGTTTATCGCCCGGCCGAGGCTACACCTTC
cdr3_aa: CASSLSPGRGYTF

v_call: TRBV30
d_call: NA
cdr3_length: 12
j_call: TRBJ2-6
clone_size: NA
cdr3_nt: TGTGCCGCAGGGATGGGGGCCAACGTCCTGACTTTC
cdr3_aa: CAAGMGANVLTF

v_call: TRBV5-1
d_call: NA
cdr3_length: 15
j_call: TRBJ2-1
clone_size: few
cdr3_nt: TGCGCCAGCAGCTTGGACCTGGGTTCCAACAATGAGCAGTTCTTC
cdr3_aa: CASSLDLGSNNEQFF

v_call: TRBV7-9
d_call: TRBD1
cdr3_length: 15
j_call: TRBJ2-2
clone_size: NA
cdr3_nt: TGTGCCAGCGGACGGACAGGGTCGGCCACCGGGGAGCTGTTTTTT
cdr3_aa: CASGRTGSATGELFF

v_call: TRBV9
d_call: NA
cdr3_length: 16
j_call: TRBJ2-3
clone_size: NA
cdr3_nt: TGTGCCAGCAGCCCCCACCCCAGGGATTACACAGATACGCAGTATTTT
cdr3_aa: CASSPHPRDYTDTQYF

v_call: TRBV4-2
d_call: TRBD1
cdr3_length: 16
j_call: TRBJ2-7
clone_size: few
cdr3_nt: TGTGCCAGCAGTCCTAATTATGGGGACAGGGGCGGCGAGCAGTACTTC
cdr3_aa: CASSPNYGDRGGEQYF

v_call: TRBV15
d_call: NA
cdr3_length: 14
j_call: TRBJ2-7
clone_size: NA
cdr3_nt: TGTGCCACCAGCCCCTTCGAGGGGCGATACGAGCAGTACTTC
cdr3_aa: CATSPFEGRYEQYF

v_call: TRBV4-1
d_call: TRBD1
cdr3_length: 17
j_call: TRBJ2-1
clone_size: NA
cdr3_nt: TGCGCCAGCAGCCAAGGGATGGTCGGGGCAGGGGGCGGTGAGCAGTTCTTC
cdr3_aa: CASSQGMVGAGGGEQFF

v_call: TRBV10-3
d_call: TRBD1
cdr3_length: 15
j_call: TRBJ2-3
clone_size: many
cdr3_nt: TGTGCCATCAGTGAGCAGGGGGCCGTCACAGATACGCAGTATTTT
cdr3_aa: CAISEQGAVTDTQYF

v_call: TRBV20-1
d_call: NA
cdr3_length: 14
j_call: TRBJ2-3
clone_size: NA
cdr3_nt: TGCAGTGCTAGAATACACGAGGAGGCAGATACGCAGTATTTT
cdr3_aa: CSARIHEEADTQYF

v_call: TRBV20-1
d_call: TRBD1
cdr3_length: 15
j_call: TRBJ2-7
clone_size: many
cdr3_nt: TGCAGTGCTAGGAAAGCCGGGACAGGGTTCTACGAGCAGTACTTC
cdr3_aa: CSARKAGTGFYEQYF

v_call: TRBV7-2
d_call: NA
cdr3_length: 15
j_call: TRBJ2-3
clone_size: few
cdr3_nt: TGTGCCAGCAGCCACCAGCGGTATAGCACAGATACGCAGTATTTT
cdr3_aa: CASSHQRYSTDTQYF

v_call: TRBV9
d_call: TRBD1
cdr3_length: 14
j_call: TRBJ1-2
clone_size: many
cdr3_nt: TGTGCCAGCAGCGTAGGGGGACAGGGGAATGGCTACACCTTC
cdr3_aa: CASSVGGQGNGYTF

v_call: TRBV7-9
d_call: TRBD1
cdr3_length: 14
j_call: TRBJ2-1
clone_size: many
cdr3_nt: TGTGCCAGCAGTTCTGACAGGGGGCAGAATGAGCAGTTCTTC
cdr3_aa: CASSSDRGQNEQFF

v_call: TRBV2
d_call: NA
cdr3_length: 14
j_call: TRBJ2-1
clone_size: many
cdr3_nt: TGTGCCAGCCGGGGGCGCGGGGCCTACAATGAGCAGTTCTTC
cdr3_aa: CASRGRGAYNEQFF

v_call: TRBV12-5
d_call: NA
cdr3_length: 12
j_call: TRBJ1-5
clone_size: NA
cdr3_nt: TGTGCTAGTGGTTACGGAAACCAGCCCCAGCATTTT
cdr3_aa: CASGYGNQPQHF

v_call: TRBV5-6
d_call: TRBD1
cdr3_length: 14
j_call: TRBJ2-3
clone_size: many
cdr3_nt: TGTGCCAGCAGCTTCGGACAGGACACAGATACGCAGTATTTT
cdr3_aa: CASSFGQDTDTQYF

v_call: TRBV29-1
d_call: NA
cdr3_length: 14
j_call: TRBJ2-3
clone_size: NA
cdr3_nt: TGCAGCGTTGAACCATCGTCAAACACAGATACGCAGTATTTT
cdr3_aa: CSVEPSSNTDTQYF

v_call: TRBV7-2
d_call: NA
cdr3_length: 12
j_call: TRBJ2-3
clone_size: few
cdr3_nt: TGTGCCAGCAGCTACACACACGATACGCAGTATTTT
cdr3_aa: CASSYTHDTQYF

v_call: TRBV27
d_call: NA
cdr3_length: 14
j_call: TRBJ2-7
clone_size: NA
cdr3_nt: TGTGCCAGCAGTTTATACGGGAGCGTCTACGAGCAGTACTTC
cdr3_aa: CASSLYGSVYEQYF

v_call: TRBV24-1
d_call: NA
cdr3_length: 16
j_call: TRBJ2-1
clone_size: many
cdr3_nt: TGTGCCACCAGTGACCGACGGGAAATGGCCCGCAATGAGCAGTTCTTC
cdr3_aa: CATSDRREMARNEQFF

v_call: TRBV18
d_call: TRBD2
cdr3_length: 16
j_call: TRBJ2-7
clone_size: NA
cdr3_nt: TGTGCCAGCTCACCCTACCCTAGCGGGAGTACCTACGAGCAGTACTTC
cdr3_aa: CASSPYPSGSTYEQYF

v_call: TRBV28
d_call: NA
cdr3_length: 14
j_call: TRBJ1-2
clone_size: few
cdr3_nt: TGTGCCAGCAGTTTAGAGGGAATGAACTCTGGCTACACCTTC
cdr3_aa: CASSLEGMNSGYTF

v_call: TRBV7-9
d_call: TRBD2
cdr3_length: 20
j_call: TRBJ2-1
clone_size: few
cdr3_nt: TGTGCCAGCACCTTTTTCATTTGGGTGCGCGCTAGCGGGGACTACAATGAGCAGTTCTTC
cdr3_aa: CASTFFIWVRASGDYNEQFF

v_call: TRBV28
d_call: TRBD1
cdr3_length: 12
j_call: TRBJ2-4
clone_size: many
cdr3_nt: TGTGCCAGCAGTTTCAGGGGGCTAGCAGGTTACTTC
cdr3_aa: CASSFRGLAGYF

v_call: TRBV6-2/TRBV6-3
d_call: NA
cdr3_length: 16
j_call: TRBJ2-2
clone_size: many
cdr3_nt: TGTGCCAGCAGTTACGTGCGGGGCGATAAGGACGGGGAGCTGTTTTTT
cdr3_aa: CASSYVRGDKDGELFF

v_call: TRBV6-1
d_call: TRBD1
cdr3_length: 14
j_call: TRBJ2-2
clone_size: many
cdr3_nt: TGTGCCAGCAGGTCGGGCAGGGGGCTGGGGGAGCTGTTTTTT
cdr3_aa: CASRSGRGLGELFF

v_call: TRBV12-3/TRBV12-4
d_call: NA
cdr3_length: 20
j_call: TRBJ2-1
clone_size: NA
cdr3_nt: TGTGCCAGCAGTAAGCCCTTGACGGAGGAGGGGGGAGGCTCCTACAATGAGCAGTTCTTC
cdr3_aa: CASSKPLTEEGGGSYNEQFF

v_call: TRBV5-1
d_call: NA
cdr3_length: 14
j_call: TRBJ2-7
clone_size: few
cdr3_nt: TGCGCCAGCAGCATCGGTCCTCCCTCCTACGAGCAGTACTTC
cdr3_aa: CASSIGPPSYEQYF

v_call: TRBV20-1
d_call: NA
cdr3_length: 14
j_call: TRBJ1-1
clone_size: NA
cdr3_nt: TGCAGTGCTAGAACCGGAACTCAGGAGAGTGAAGCTTTCTTT
cdr3_aa: CSARTGTQESEAFF

v_call: TRBV12-5
d_call: NA
cdr3_length: 11
j_call: TRBJ2-7
clone_size: many
cdr3_nt: TGTGCTAGTGGTTTCCGTCTTGAGCAGTACTTC
cdr3_aa: CASGFRLEQYF

v_call: TRBV27
d_call: NA
cdr3_length: 13
j_call: TRBJ1-1
clone_size: few
cdr3_nt: TGTGCCAGCAGTTTTTCTCGGAGGGCTGAAGCTTTCTTT
cdr3_aa: CASSFSRRAEAFF

v_call: TRBV7-9
d_call: TRBD1
cdr3_length: 14
j_call: TRBJ2-7
clone_size: few
cdr3_nt: TGTGCCAGCAGCACTACAGGGGGCGGGGGCGAGCAGTACTTC
cdr3_aa: CASSTTGGGGEQYF

v_call: TRBV6-5
d_call: NA
cdr3_length: 17
j_call: TRBJ2-7
clone_size: few
cdr3_nt: TGTGCCAGCAGTTACACGACGCAAGGCGGTAGTGGTAGCGAGCAGTACTTC
cdr3_aa: CASSYTTQGGSGSEQYF

v_call: TRBV29-1
d_call: NA
cdr3_length: 10
j_call: TRBJ2-3
clone_size: many
cdr3_nt: TGCAGCGTGGGAGGTGATACGCAGTATTTT
cdr3_aa: CSVGGDTQYF

v_call: TRBV20-1
d_call: NA
cdr3_length: 13
j_call: TRBJ2-7
clone_size: NA
cdr3_nt: TGCAGTGCTAGCCCGGGACCACGCTACGAGCAGTACTTC
cdr3_aa: CSASPGPRYEQYF

v_call: TRBV24-1
d_call: TRBD1
cdr3_length: 16
j_call: TRBJ2-5
clone_size: few
cdr3_nt: TGTGCCACCAGTGATCTAACGACAGGGGAAATGGAGACCCAGTACTTC
cdr3_aa: CATSDLTTGEMETQYF

v_call: TRBV7-3
d_call: TRBD2
cdr3_length: 15
j_call: TRBJ2-1
clone_size: few
cdr3_nt: TGTGCCAGCACCCCCGGGACTAGCGGGTTGAATGAGCAGTTCTTC
cdr3_aa: CASTPGTSGLNEQFF

v_call: TRBV28
d_call: NA
cdr3_length: 19
j_call: TRBJ2-5
clone_size: many
cdr3_nt: TGTGCCAGCAGTTCCGGGACAGGGAGTGTTCTAGCGGGGTCTGAGACCCAGTACTTC
cdr3_aa: CASSSGTGSVLAGSETQYF

v_call: TRBV12-3/TRBV12-4
d_call: NA
cdr3_length: 14
j_call: TRBJ2-3
clone_size: many
cdr3_nt: TGTGCCAGCAGATCCGACACGAGCACAGATACGCAGTATTTT
cdr3_aa: CASRSDTSTDTQYF

v_call: TRBV4-1
d_call: TRBD1
cdr3_length: 19
j_call: TRBJ1-6
clone_size: once
cdr3_nt: TGCGCCAGCAGCCAAGAAGGTGGACAGGAATGGGTGTACAGTTCACCCCTCCACTTT
cdr3_aa: CASSQEGGQEWVYSSPLHF